Shown below are 26 T cell receptor beta chains from a single sample sequenced in a study of blood T cell repertoires in COVID-19. Using immunoSEQ multiplex PCR, the repertoire was profiled, and TCRdb retains in-frame clones only, with some absent. Of about 270,000 clones listed, 85% to 90% were seen once; the top ten hold 2.4%. Sequenced: PBMCs or T cells enriched from blood (not recorded which). All receptors come from a woman aged 18-29 years who had recovered from COVID-19.

This clone was detected only once. The chain couples TRBV7-9 to TRBJ1-2; TRBD1 might be the D (5 bases). V was trimmed by 5 bases and J by 1 base, leaving 8 bases between them. Germline CDR1 and CDR2: SEHNR and FQNEAQ (reference sequence). This CDR3 is built from 13 residues. In DNA, the CDR3 is TGTGCCAGCAGCGGACAAATTAACTATGGCTACACCTTC. Amino acid sequence: CASSGQINYGYTF.

The chain has TRBV2 and TRBJ1-6, with D maybe TRBD1 (5 bases). CDR1 SNHLY and CDR2 FYNNEI come from the germline V gene. The V and J ends lost 8 bases and 7 bases respectively, with 12 bases between them. This CDR3 has 13 residues. This CDR3 is CASRAGPNSPLHF. For the CDR3, the DNA is TGTGCCAGCCGAGCAGGGCCAAATTCACCCCTCCACTTT.

This clone was recorded only once. The genes are TRBV28 and TRBJ1-4; 7 bases agree with TRBD1. Looked up from germline, CDR1 is MDHEN and CDR2 is SYDVKM. The CDR3 loop spans 14 amino acids. The ends lost 6 bases at V and 7 bases at J; junction bases unmatched: 8. The CDR3 spells CASSPTGKGEKLFF. In DNA form, the CDR3 reads TGTGCCAGCAGCCCGACAGGGAAGGGTGAAAAACTGTTTTTT.

The chain joins TRBV12-5 to TRBJ1-6, with D unclear. CDR3 length: 13 residues. CDR1 is LGHNT, CDR2 FRNRAP, per germline. V lost 6 bases, J lost 8 bases, and 11 bases lay in between. The CDR3 sequence: CASGHGVDSPLHF. CDR3 DNA: TGTGCTAGTGGCCACGGGGTGGATTCACCCCTCCACTTT.

The chain joins TRBV19 to TRBJ1-5, with 8 bases identical to TRBD1. Germline lookup yields CDR1 LNHDA and CDR2 SQIVND (reference sequence). The CDR3 length is 13 residues. V gave up 7 bases and J gave up 5 bases; unmatched junction bases: 4. The CDR3 DNA is TGTGCCAGTACCCCGACAGGGGATCAGCCCCAGCATTTT. Translation: CASTPTGDQPQHF.

The V and J genes are TRBV10-1 and TRBJ1-1; the match to TRBD1 covers 7 bases. Germline V gene lookup returns CDR1 WNHNN and CDR2 SYGVQD (reference sequence). The CDR3 is 14 amino acids. Trimming cost V 6 bases and J 1 base; bases outside gene matches: 5. CDR3 amino acids: CASSRDRTNTEAFF. CDR3 DNA: TGCGCCAGCAGCCGGGACAGAACGAACACTGAAGCTTTCTTT.

V usage is TRBV15 and J usage is TRBJ1-2; 7 bases align to TRBD1. The CDR3 spans 16 residues. Per germline, CDR1 LNHNV and CDR2 YYDKDF (reference sequence). Germline trimming cut 2 bases from V and 8 bases from J; bases unmatched to any gene: 14. CDR3 nucleotides: TGTGCCACCAGCAGAAAGAGGATAGACAGGGTCGACGGCTACACCTTC. Translation gives CATSRKRIDRVDGYTF.

The chain has TRBV3-1 (or the pseudogene TRBV3-2) and TRBJ1-4; D gene unclear. Germline loops: CDR1 LGHDT, CDR2 YNNKEL (reference sequence). The ends were cut back, 2 bases at V and 0 bases at J, with 10 bases in the middle. This CDR3 has 16 residues. CDR3 protein: CASSQFGGATNEKLFF. CDR3 DNA: TGTGCCAGCAGCCAATTCGGTGGAGCAACTAATGAAAAACTGTTTTTT.

The genes are TRBV2 and TRBJ2-1, with 7 bases lining up with TRBD2. J lost 0 bases, V lost 4 bases, and 6 bases had no gene match. This CDR3 contains 16 residues. Germline V CDR1 and CDR2: SNHLY, FYNNEI. The CDR3 nucleotides are TGTGCCAGCAGTGGTCCCGGGGGGAGCTCCTACAATGAGCAGTTCTTC. It is translated as CASSGPGGSSYNEQFF.

The rearrangement joins TRBV18 to TRBJ1-4; no definite D call. Trimming took 4 bases from V and 0 from J, leaving 12 bases between them. CDR3 length: 16 amino acids. Germline CDR1 reads KGHSH; CDR2 reads LQKENI. The CDR3 loop is CASSRWRAATNEKLFF. In DNA form, the CDR3 reads TGTGCCAGCTCACGCTGGCGGGCTGCAACTAATGAAAAACTGTTTTTT. Combining the CDR3 with reference TRBV18 and TRBJ1-4 gives the whole variable domain NAGVMQNPRHLVRRRGQEARLRCSPMKGHSHVYWYRQLPEEGLKFMVYLQKENIIDESGMPKERFSAEFPKEGPSILRIQQVVRGDSAAYFCASSRWRAATNEKLFFGSGTQLSVL.

The rearrangement links TRBV5-6 to TRBJ1-5; D remains unclear. The germline V gene has CDR1 SGHDT and CDR2 YYEEEE. There are 15 residues in the CDR3. The V gene lost 4 bases and the J gene lost 9 bases, with 20 bases spanning the gap. The CDR3 region is CASSPSGRGEGPQHF. The CDR3 coding sequence is TGTGCCAGCAGCCCCTCCGGCAGAGGTGAAGGGCCCCAGCATTTT.

The chain links TRBV5-1 to TRBJ1-1; 8 bases map to TRBD1. Trimming cost V 4 bases and J 4 bases; bases outside gene matches: 6. Germline V CDR1 and CDR2: SGHRS, YFSETQ. CDR3 length: 14 residues. CDR3 nucleotide sequence: TGCGCCAGCAGCCTAAACACAGGGGGCACTGAAGCTTTCTTT. Translating gives CASSLNTGGTEAFF.

The chain uses TRBV6-1 and TRBJ1-2, with D possibly TRBD1 on 5 matching bases. CDR1 MNHNS and CDR2 SASEGT come from the germline V gene. With 2 bases removed from V and 4 bases from J, the gap between germline ends came to 14 bases. This CDR3 is 15 amino acids long. The CDR3 reads CASSERETALYGYTF. The CDR3 DNA follows: TGTGCCAGCAGTGAACGTGAGACAGCTCTCTATGGCTACACCTTC.

The chain is built from TRBV7-9 and TRBJ1-2; D not certain. The length of the CDR3 is 13 residues. The germline gives CDR1 SEHNR, CDR2 FQNEAQ (reference sequence). V gave up 1 base and J gave up 8 bases, with 11 bases separating them. The CDR3 bases are TGTGCCAGCAGCTTAGACGGGTCTGAGGGCTACACCTTC. It specifies CASSLDGSEGYTF.

This clone was picked up one time. V and J are TRBV5-1 and TRBJ2-5, with 9 bases matching TRBD2. Germline CDR1 SGHRS, CDR2 YFSETQ. The V segment lost 2 bases and the J segment 3 bases; nucleotides outside the gene matches: 8. This CDR3 contains 16 residues. CDR3 bases: TGCGCCAGCAGCTTCGGGTTTTCTAGCGGGGAAGAGACCCAGTACTTC. Translation: CASSFGFSSGEETQYF.

V and J are TRBV7-8 and TRBJ2-2; possible D gene TRBD1, 6 bases. CDR3 size: 17 residues. Germline values: CDR1 SGHVS, CDR2 FQNEAQ. Trimming removed 3 bases at V and 0 bases at J, with 14 bases between. The CDR3 here is CASSFLQGYANTGELFF. For the CDR3, the DNA is TGTGCCAGCAGCTTCTTACAGGGCTACGCGAACACCGGGGAGCTGTTTTTT.

Here the CDR3 reads CATSRDSGGNQPQHF. The CDR3 DNA follows: TGTGCCACCAGCAGAGATTCCGGGGGCAATCAGCCCCAGCATTTT. J is TRBJ1-5 and V is TRBV15, with unresolved D. V gave up 0 bases and J gave up 2 bases, with 8 bases separating them. The CDR3 covers 15 residues. Germline V gene sequence: CDR1 LNHNV, CDR2 YYDKDF (reference sequence).

The rearrangement links TRBV2 to TRBJ1-2; 8 positions match TRBD1. Germline CDR1 and CDR2: SNHLY and FYNNEI. With V trimmed by 2 bases and J by 6 bases, 5 bases remained unmatched. The CDR3 has 14 amino acids. For the CDR3, the DNA is TGTGCCAGCAGTGAAACGGACAGGGCTCATGGCTACACCTTC. This translates into CASSETDRAHGYTF.

This chain joins TRBV3-1 (or the pseudogene TRBV3-2) and TRBJ1-2, with TRBD1 matching 7 bases. The CDR3 spans 15 residues. Germline CDR1 and CDR2: LGHDT and YNNKEL (reference sequence). The V gene end was trimmed by 3 bases and the J gene end by 1 base; junction bases not matched to a gene: 5. CDR3 DNA sequence: TGTGCCAGCAGCCATCGACAGGGCCATAACTATGGCTACACCTTC. It encodes CASSHRQGHNYGYTF.

This clone was observed once. The V call is TRBV27, the J call TRBJ1-5, with D unclear. The CDR3 contains 12 residues. Germline assignment: CDR1 MNHEY and CDR2 SMNVEV (reference sequence). Between the trimmed V and J ends, which lost 6 bases and 4 bases, there was a span of 7 bases. The DNA of the CDR3 is TGTGCCAGCAGAACAGTTAATCAGCCCCAGCATTTT. The encoded protein is CASRTVNQPQHF.

The chain has TRBV19 and TRBJ2-2; D may be TRBD1 (6 bases). This CDR3 is 14 amino acids long. The germline V gene has CDR1 LNHDA and CDR2 SQIVND (reference sequence). V lost 10 bases to trimming and J lost 4 bases, with 16 bases between them. This chain's CDR3 is CATQGIGFTGELFF. The CDR3 nucleotides read TGTGCCACCCAGGGGATAGGTTTCACCGGGGAGCTGTTTTTT.

The chain recombines TRBV6-2 or TRBV6-3 with TRBJ2-1; 11 bases align to TRBD2. In germline, CDR1 is MNHEY, CDR2 SVGEGT. The CDR3 is 16 amino acids. The V segment lost 4 bases and the J segment 6 bases; nucleotides outside the gene matches: 8. CDR3 in amino acids: CASSWSSGGASNEQFF. The CDR3 DNA sequence: TGTGCCAGCAGTTGGAGTAGCGGGGGGGCGAGCAATGAGCAGTTCTTC.

The genes are TRBV19 and TRBJ2-6, with TRBD1 matching over 11 bases. In germline, CDR1 is LNHDA, CDR2 SQIVND (reference sequence). V trimming: 7 bases; J trimming: 3 bases; junction bases outside the gene matches: 8. The CDR3 covers 17 residues. The CDR3 is CASNKPGQGVGANVLTF. CDR3 sequence (DNA): TGTGCCAGTAACAAACCGGGACAGGGGGTTGGGGCCAACGTCCTGACTTTC.

J is TRBJ1-2 and V is TRBV5-1; no definite D call. CDR3 length: 12 residues. Germline V CDR1 and CDR2: SGHRS, YFSETQ. Between the trimmed V and J ends, which lost 6 bases and 8 bases, there was a span of 14 bases. CDR3 nucleotides: TGCGCCAGCATGGCAGAGGATATGGGCTACACCTTC. Translation gives CASMAEDMGYTF.

The gene calls are TRBV10-3 and TRBJ1-1, with 11 bases matching TRBD1. Germline V lookup: CDR1 ENHRY, CDR2 SYGVKD. With 7 bases clipped from V and 5 bases from J, the junction kept 9 bases outside the gene matches. The CDR3 has 15 amino acids. CDR3 sequence (DNA): TGTGCCATCACCCCTGGACAGGGGGCGAGGACTGAAGCTTTCTTT. Its protein product is CAITPGQGARTEAFF.

The chain is built from TRBV29-1 and TRBJ1-1, with D hard to call. Trimming removed 6 bases at V and 0 bases at J, with 5 bases between. The germline gives CDR1 SQVTM, CDR2 ANQGSEA. The CDR3 is 11 amino acids. The CDR3: CSVTVNTEAFF. The DNA for the CDR3 is TGCAGCGTAACGGTGAACACTGAAGCTTTCTTT.